The sequence of this T cell receptor (beta chain) was determined in a study of spatial heterogeneity in lung cancer. Via MiXCR, TCRdb re-called the 5' RACE reads, giving one row per CDR3 protein. This table holds about 2,200 distinct CDR3 sequences, about 15% found once. This clonotype was observed at least ten times. The time point denotes: sample taken at primary tumor resection. Unsorted tumor, nontumor lung tissue or cryopreserved PBMC supplied the whole RNA. The donor group consisted of under 90 patients who had untreated, early-stage non-small cell lung cancer. V shed 8 bases and J shed 3 bases, with 5 bases lying between them. The CDR3 has 10 residues. Germline assignment: CDR1 SEHNR and CDR2 FQNEAQ (reference sequence).

The origin of this receptor is a male donor with early-stage non-small cell lung cancer. The V gene is TRBV7-9, the J gene TRBJ2-7; no definite D call. The material sequenced was PBMCs, taken at surgery. As DNA, the CDR3 is TGTGCCAGCCCGAACTACGAGCAGTACTTC. This encodes CASPNYEQYF.